A single sample is the source of the 21 T cell receptor beta chains below, sequenced in a study of blood T cell repertoires in COVID-19. Generated by immunoSEQ multiplex PCR, the TCRdb table keeps only in-frame clones and is missing some. Among 200,000 to 250,000 clones, 80% were seen once, and the ten largest hold 9.5% to 15%. What was sequenced was peripheral blood. Every receptor here comes from a human donor in a cohort sampled during active COVID-19.

The CDR3 region is CASSLTSVSDTQYF. The CDR3 DNA is TGCGCCAGCAGCTTGACTAGCGTTTCAGATACGCAGTATTTT. The chain carries TRBV5-1 and TRBJ2-3; 7 positions agree with TRBD2. The germline CDR1 and CDR2 sequences are SGHRS and YFSETQ. The V segment lost 1 base and the J segment 4 bases; nucleotides outside the gene matches: 3. The CDR3 totals 14 residues.

V is TRBV28 and J is TRBJ2-1; TRBD2 matches at 7 bases. CDR1 and CDR2 from the germline V gene are MDHEN and SYDVKM. V trimming: 6 bases; J trimming: 15 bases; junction bases outside the gene matches: 11. The CDR3 has 12 amino acids. Written as DNA, the CDR3 is TGTGCCAGCAGGTCCGGAGCGGGGCTAGTGTTCTTC. Encoded protein: CASRSGAGLVFF.

Comment on this clone: The same CDR3 can be traced to other DNA sequences in this sample. This chain joins TRBV5-1 and TRBJ2-7, with 10 bases that match TRBD1. The CDR3 is 14 residues long. With 4 bases clipped from V and 4 bases from J, the junction kept 5 bases outside the gene matches. CDR1 and CDR2 from the germline V gene are SGHRS and YFSETQ. The CDR3 coding sequence is TGCGCCAGCAGCCTACGGACAGGGGGGTACGAGCAGTACTTC. Its translation: CASSLRTGGYEQYF.

CDR3 sequence: CAISLAGESTDTQYF. For the CDR3, the DNA is TGTGCCATCAGTTTAGCGGGTGAGAGCACAGATACGCAGTATTTT. The J gene is TRBJ2-3, the V gene TRBV10-3; the match to TRBD2 covers 7 bases. The CDR3 loop spans 15 amino acids. CDR1 is ENHRY, CDR2 SYGVKD, per germline. J lost 0 bases, V lost 5 bases, and 5 bases had no gene match.

The sample holds a few counts of this clone. This chain links TRBV7-8 with TRBJ1-3; D possibly corresponds to TRBD1 (6 bases). V was clipped by 1 base and J by 2 bases, with 6 bases between them. The CDR3 covers 14 residues. Germline V gene data show CDR1 as SGHVS and CDR2 as FQNEAQ. Written as DNA, the CDR3 is TGTGCCAGCAGCTTAGACAGGGCTGGAAACACCATATATTTT. Its translation: CASSLDRAGNTIYF.

The chain recombines TRBV19 with TRBJ2-7, with 8 bases that match TRBD2. V dropped 1 base and J dropped 3; count of bases not matched to a gene: 5. The CDR3 contains 15 residues. The V gene's germline CDR1 is LNHDA and CDR2 SQIVND (reference sequence). CDR3 bases: TGTGCCAGTAGTATAGCGAGTAGCGGGGACTACGAGCAGTACTTC. It encodes CASSIASSGDYEQYF. Looking up the rest from reference TRBV19 and TRBJ2-7 gives the full variable domain: DGGITQSPKYLFRKEGQNVTLSCEQNLNHDAMYWYRQDPGQGLRLIYYSQIVNDFQKGDIAEGYSVSREKKESFPLTVTSAQKNPTAFYLCASSIASSGDYEQYFGPGTRLTVT.

The rearrangement joins TRBV27 to TRBJ2-2, with D possibly TRBD1 on 6 matching bases. The CDR3 has 15 residues. V was pared by 5 bases and J by 2 bases, with 12 bases between. The germline V gene encodes CDR1 MNHEY and CDR2 SMNVEV (reference sequence). CDR3 in amino acids: CASSRDTLNTGELFF. CDR3 bases: TGTGCCAGCAGTCGGGACACCCTTAACACCGGGGAGCTGTTTTTT.

The V and J genes are TRBV7-9 and TRBJ1-1, with 11 bases identical to TRBD1. The junction had 3 bases not matched to a gene; V was cut back by 4 bases and J by 5 bases. The CDR3 loop spans 14 amino acids. Germline values: CDR1 SEHNR, CDR2 FQNEAQ (reference sequence). This CDR3 is CASSWTGGLTEAFF. The CDR3 region has the DNA TGTGCCAGCAGCTGGACAGGGGGCCTAACTGAAGCTTTCTTT.

The rearrangement uses TRBV15 and TRBJ2-5; the D gene is possibly TRBD2 (6 bases). This CDR3 spans 15 amino acids. Germline V CDR1 and CDR2: LNHNV, YYDKDF (reference sequence). Between the trimmed V and J ends, which lost 0 bases and 6 bases, there was a span of 14 bases. Here the CDR3 DNA reads TGTGCCACCAGCAGAGATATAAGGGACTCGAAGACCCAGTACTTC. This encodes CATSRDIRDSKTQYF.

The chain carries TRBV7-9 and TRBJ1-1, with 7 bases lining up with TRBD1. This CDR3 has 14 amino acids. V lost 4 bases to trimming and J lost 4 bases; unmatched junction nucleotides: 6. Looked up from germline, CDR1 is SEHNR and CDR2 is FQNEAQ (reference sequence). In DNA, the CDR3 is TGTGCCAGCAGCTCGCCCGACAGGGCCACTGAAGCTTTCTTT. This encodes CASSSPDRATEAFF.

This clone was found a few times. The chain couples TRBV4-1 to TRBJ1-2, with 7 bases lining up with TRBD1. Trimming at V came to 0 bases and at J to 14 bases, leaving 9 bases not matched to a gene. CDR3 length equals 13 residues. Germline lookup yields CDR1 MGHRA and CDR2 YSYEKL. The CDR3 DNA reads as TGCGCCAGCAGCCAAGATTACAGGGACAGTGAGACCTTC. Amino acids: CASSQDYRDSETF.

The genes are TRBV24-1 and TRBJ2-7, with D perhaps matching TRBD1 (6 bases). This CDR3 spans 15 amino acids. V shed 8 bases and J shed 3 bases, with 19 bases lying between them. Germline V gene lookup returns CDR1 KGHDR and CDR2 SFDVKD. The CDR3 DNA reads TGTGCCACCAAGACAGGACGTCCGCAGGACTACGAGCAGTACTTC. Residues: CATKTGRPQDYEQYF.

The gene calls are TRBV21-1 and TRBJ1-6. TRBV21-1 is a pseudogene segment. The CDR3 length is 15 residues. The CDR3 bases are TGTGCCAGCACCTGCGGGCAGGCATATAATTCACCCCTCCACTTT. Its protein is CASTCGQAYNSPLHF.

The chain joins TRBV6-6 to TRBJ1-2, with a tentative D call TRBD1 (6 bases). Germline assignment: CDR1 MNHNY and CDR2 SVGAGI (reference sequence). There are 14 residues in the CDR3. V lost 0 bases and J 6 bases, leaving 11 bases between the germline ends. This CDR3 is CASSYSGTKNGYTF. As DNA, the CDR3 is TGTGCCAGCAGTTACTCCGGGACAAAAAATGGCTACACCTTC.

This chain links TRBV10-2 with TRBJ2-5; perhaps TRBD1 as D (6 bases). The V gene lost 10 bases and the J gene lost 0 bases, with 18 bases spanning the gap. The germline CDR1 and CDR2 sequences are WSHSY and SAAADI. The CDR3 loop spans 15 amino acids. The CDR3 sequence: CATSPGQRYQETQYF. The CDR3, as DNA: TGCGCCACCTCCCCGGGACAAAGGTACCAAGAGACCCAGTACTTC.

This sequence joins TRBV4-2 and TRBJ2-5; 11 bases are shared with TRBD2. The V and J ends lost 4 bases and 5 bases, in that order; junction bases with no gene match: 9. Germline V CDR1 and CDR2: LGHNA, YNFKEQ. The CDR3 sequence is 16 residues long. The CDR3 DNA reads as TGTGCCAGCAGCCTGGGCACTAGCGGGAGTGAGGAGACCCAGTACTTC. It specifies CASSLGTSGSEETQYF.

Only one count was recorded for this clone. The chain has TRBV3-1 (or the pseudogene TRBV3-2) and TRBJ2-7; D possibly corresponds to TRBD1 (6 bases). This CDR3 is 14 amino acids long. The V gene's germline CDR1 is LGHDT and CDR2 YNNKEL (reference sequence). Trimming pared 3 bases from V and 0 bases from J, leaving 9 bases between. The CDR3 sequence: CASSHRGSSYEQYF. CDR3 DNA sequence: TGTGCCAGCAGCCACAGGGGAAGCTCCTACGAGCAGTACTTC.

The V call is TRBV23-1, the J call TRBJ2-1; D is possibly TRBD1 (6 bases). TRBV23-1 is assigned to the ORF class and has an uncertain function. This CDR3 spans 14 amino acids. Trimming took off 0 bases at V and 7 bases at J, with 10 bases between the two ends. The CDR3 region is CASSQSRRGNEQFF. In nucleotides, the CDR3 is TGCGCCAGCAGTCAATCGCGCAGGGGAAATGAGCAGTTCTTC.

V is TRBV5-1 and J is TRBJ2-7; the D gene is possibly TRBD2 (6 bases). The V end lost 1 base, the J end lost 4 bases, and 12 bases lay between the germline ends. CDR3 length equals 14 residues. Germline V CDR1 and CDR2: SGHRS, YFSETQ. The CDR3: CASSLIGGNYEQYF. The CDR3 DNA reads TGCGCCAGCAGCTTGATAGGAGGGAATTACGAGCAGTACTTC.

This clone occurred a few times. V gene TRBV4-2 combines with J gene TRBJ2-3; 10 positions agree with TRBD2. Germline V CDR1 and CDR2: LGHNA, YNFKEQ. The CDR3 covers 17 residues. J lost 0 bases, V lost 1 base, and 4 bases had no gene match. The CDR3 DNA follows: TGTGCCAGCAGCCAAGGTAGCGGGGGGTCTAGCACAGATACGCAGTATTTT. This gives the protein CASSQGSGGSSTDTQYF.

The CDR3 here is CASSDRDNSPLHF. CDR3 in DNA: TGCGCCAGCAGCGACAGGGATAATTCACCCCTCCACTTT. This rearrangement joins TRBV5-1 to TRBJ1-6; 7 bases map to TRBD1. Germline assignment: CDR1 SGHRS and CDR2 YFSETQ. V trimming: 4 bases; J trimming: 5 bases; junction bases outside the gene matches: 0. The CDR3 covers 13 residues.